This T cell receptor (beta chain) is from a study of blood T cell repertoires in COVID-19. Study information: The origin of the acute and convalescent COVID-19 samples was the United States, Italy and Spain. Sample material is recorded as cDNA or gDNA derived from T cells, B-cell-depleted T cells, or PBMCs.

This CDR3 region has 13 residues. CDR1 and CDR2 (germline): SGHTA, FQGTGA. Trimming took off 3 bases at V and 9 bases at J, with 12 bases between the two ends. This clone came up once. Study processing details: The authors estimated nucleated cell counts from reference gene primer amplification. Method: immunoSEQ multiplex PCR; TCRdb's copy keeps in-frame clones and lacks some. For V, J and clone size, that table is used; D and trimming come from the DNA. The repertoire consists of 290,000 or so clones, with 70% to 90% occurring once and the leading ten covering about 1.2%. The receptor was derived from a man aged 65 to 85 with acute or convalescent COVID-19. Sequenced: peripheral blood. This chain joins TRBV7-3 and TRBJ2-1, with TRBD2 as a possible D gene (5 bases). CDR3 region: CASSFSEGGEQFF. The DNA of the CDR3 is TGTGCCAGCAGCTTTAGTGAAGGAGGTGAGCAGTTCTTC.